This entry lists 10 T cell receptor beta chains sequenced from one sample in a study of T cell repertoires in cytomegalovirus infection. Via MiXCR, TCRdb re-called the reads, giving one row per CDR3 protein. The sample has approximately 200,000 distinct CDR3 sequences, approximately 24% seen once. What was sequenced was CD8+ T cells from PBMCs. These TCRs come from a human donor in good health (CMV status not recorded). Some clones in this sample may be carry-over from other donors' samples.

In this sample, this clonotype turned up many times. The rearrangement uses TRBV7-8 and TRBJ2-3; 11 bases align to TRBD2. The ends lost 7 bases at V and 4 bases at J; junction bases unmatched: 7. CDR1 and CDR2 (germline): SGHVS, FQNEAQ. CDR3 size: 15 residues. The CDR3 reads CASTALAGGPDTQYF. The CDR3 region has the DNA TGTGCCAGCACCGCCCTAGCGGGGGGCCCAGATACGCAGTATTTT.

The rearrangement joins TRBV13 to TRBJ1-1; D might be TRBD1 (5 bases). Germline CDR1 PRHDT, CDR2 FYEKMQ (reference sequence). This CDR3 spans 16 amino acids. V was clipped by 4 bases and J by 0 bases, with 15 bases between them. CDR3 sequence: CASSSGPPSMNTEAFF. The CDR3 DNA is TGTGCCAGCAGCTCGGGGCCGCCGTCGATGAACACTGAAGCTTTCTTT.

The chain recombines TRBV20-1 with TRBJ2-1; 9 bases align to TRBD2. Germline CDR1 reads DFQATT; CDR2 reads SNEGSKA (reference sequence). The CDR3 is made up of 15 amino acids. Unmatched junction bases numbered 4, after V lost 0 bases and J lost 4 bases. The CDR3 coding sequence is TGCAGTGCTAGAGACAGCGGGGGGTATTACAATGAGCAGTTCTTC. Protein: CSARDSGGYYNEQFF.

This sequence joins TRBV20-1 and TRBJ1-2, with D perhaps TRBD1 (5 bases). Germline values: CDR1 DFQATT, CDR2 SNEGSKA (reference sequence). The CDR3 sequence is 13 residues long. V gave up 0 bases and J gave up 8 bases, with 13 bases separating them. CDR3 nucleotides: TGCAGTGCTAGAGATTTGGGGGTGAGGGGCTACACCTTC. Protein: CSARDLGVRGYTF.

In its sample, this clonotype was seen many times. One junction end does not reproduce the germline sequence, and a read error may be involved. The chain uses TRBV28 and TRBJ2-7; D unclear. Germline CDR1 is MDHEN and CDR2 is SYDVKM. The CDR3 has 12 amino acids. CDR3 nucleotides: TGTGCCAGCAGTTTATACTCCTCCGAGCAGTACTTC. Amino acids: CASSLYSSEQYF.

The chain joins TRBV20-1 to TRBJ2-1; possibly TRBD2 for D (6 bases). V was shortened by 5 bases and J by 7 bases, with 27 bases between the two germline ends. Germline V CDR1 and CDR2: DFQATT, SNEGSKA (reference sequence). The CDR3 is 17 amino acids. The CDR3 protein is CSAESGLTGPTGNEQFF. The CDR3 nucleotides are TGCAGTGCTGAGTCCGGACTAACGGGGCCCACGGGGAATGAGCAGTTCTTC.

The J gene is TRBJ1-2, the V gene TRBV19; D remains unclear. The V gene's germline CDR1 is LNHDA and CDR2 SQIVND (reference sequence). Trimming shortened V by 3 bases and J by 3 bases, and 8 bases separated the two germline ends. The CDR3 contains 13 residues. CDR3 sequence: CASSILVDYGYTF. DNA of the CDR3: TGTGCCAGTAGTATTTTGGTTGACTATGGCTACACCTTC.

Only a few counts were recorded for this clonotype. The genes are TRBV5-1 and TRBJ1-3; no clear D. Germline assignment: CDR1 SGHRS and CDR2 YFSETQ. This CDR3 contains 15 residues. Deletions cut 4 bases from V and 4 bases from J, with 15 bases between. This chain's CDR3 is CASSDTGFEGNTIYF. The CDR3 nucleotides read TGCGCCAGCAGCGATACTGGGTTCGAGGGAAACACCATATATTTT. The full variable domain, rest sourced from reference TRBV5-1 and TRBJ1-3, is KAGVTQTPRYLIKTRGQQVTLSCSPISGHRSVSWYQQTPGQGLQFLFEYFSETQRNKGNFPGRFSGRQFSNSRSEMNVSTLELGDSALYLCASSDTGFEGNTIYFGEGSWLTVV.

This clonotype was observed a handful of times. The V call is TRBV9, the J call TRBJ1-2; D ambiguous. With 7 bases removed from V and 5 bases from J, the gap between germline ends came to 15 bases. Germline V CDR1 and CDR2: SGDLS, YYNGEE. The CDR3 length is 13 residues. CDR3 region: CASFGRGPYGYTF. In DNA, the CDR3 is TGTGCCAGCTTTGGCAGAGGACCTTATGGCTACACCTTC.

CDR3 sequence reads: CASSDVAGGPLKTQYF. For the CDR3, the DNA is TGTGCCAGTAGTGACGTAGCGGGGGGGCCTCTAAAGACCCAGTACTTC. The chain carries TRBV28 and TRBJ2-5; 11 bases agree with TRBD2. The CDR3 extends over 16 amino acids. Germline V gives CDR1 MDHEN, CDR2 SYDVKM. V trimming: 9 bases; J trimming: 6 bases; junction bases outside the gene matches: 15.